The rows below give T cell receptor beta chains drawn from one sample of a study of Ad26.COV2.S vaccination and SARS-CoV-2 variants. The repertoire was sequenced with immunoSEQ multiplex PCR; TCRdb's copy has only in-frame clones and lacks some. The table records around 450,000 clones, 80% to 90% of them present only once. Material: peripheral blood, obtained in a trial of Ad26.COV2.S vaccine versus placebo. The receptors derive from a person between 18 and 59 years old who received the Ad26.COV2.S COVID-19 vaccine or a placebo. Each CDR3 is given with its conserved first and last residue. D genes are given only for firm matches. Where a row states a size, it is once, few, many or the class of an expanded clone; other rows omit it.

j_gene,abundance,len,d_gene,v_gene,CDR3nt,CDR3aa
TRBJ2-2,-,16,TRBD2,TRBV4-3,TGCGCCAGCAGCCAAGAAGGGACTAGCTACACCGGGGAGCTGTTTTTT,CASSQEGTSYTGELFF
TRBJ1-5,few,16,TRBD1,TRBV28,TGTGCCAGCAGTCCTTCAGACAGGGCGACCAATCAGCCCCAGCATTTT,CASSPSDRATNQPQHF
TRBJ1-2,-,15,-,TRBV7-2,TGTGCCAGCAGCTTAGAAGTCCCGACGGTCTATGGCTACACCTTC,CASSLEVPTVYGYTF
TRBJ1-4,-,13,-,TRBV5-1,TGCGCCAGCAGCTTGGCTGGGGCTGAAAAACTGTTTTTT,CASSLAGAEKLFF
TRBJ1-1,-,13,-,TRBV4-2,TGTGCCAGCAGCCAAGAGACAGACACTGAAGCTTTCTTT,CASSQETDTEAFF
TRBJ2-5,-,13,-,TRBV5-1,TGCGCCAGCAGCAAAGGGGTAGCGGAGACCCAGTACTTC,CASSKGVAETQYF
TRBJ1-2,-,14,-,TRBV6-5,TGTGCCAGCAGCAGAGGACAGAGTAACTATGGCTACACCTTC,CASSRGQSNYGYTF
TRBJ2-1,-,15,-,TRBV4-3,TGCGCCAGCAGCAACCGACAGACTGTCTACAATGAGCAGTTCTTC,CASSNRQTVYNEQFF
TRBJ2-5,-,15,-,TRBV5-1,TGCGCCAGCAGCTGGGGGGCTTCGACTAAAGAGACCCAGTACTTC,CASSWGASTKETQYF
TRBJ1-2,-,14,-,TRBV6-5,TGTGCCAGCAGTCCTACAGGATACTTCCATGGCTACACCTTC,CASSPTGYFHGYTF
TRBJ1-1,-,13,TRBD1,TRBV5-1,TGCGCCAGCAGCTTGGGAGGGGGCGTTGAAGCTTTCTTT,CASSLGGGVEAFF